The 21 T cell receptor beta chains given below trace back to one sample, sequenced in a study of blood T cell repertoires in COVID-19 (TCRdb year 2020). Library method: the immunoSEQ multiplex PCR assay. TCRdb re-hosts the immuneACCESS table, in-frame sequences only. Its copies lack some clones; in the studies checked, an unresolved V gene accounts for under half of them, and the cause for the rest is not known. This sample holds approximately 250,000 clones; 80% to 90% were observed only once. Over 0.95% of the sample lies in the top ten. Sequencing was carried out using peripheral blood. These receptors were obtained from a man in his forties with acute or convalescent COVID-19.

The genes are TRBV5-1 and TRBJ1-1, with TRBD1 identical over 8 bases. V shed 6 bases, J shed 2 bases, and the junction held 6 bases outside the gene matches. The CDR3 totals 14 residues. Germline lookup yields CDR1 SGHRS and CDR2 YFSETQ. As DNA, the CDR3 is TGCGCCAGCAAATGGGGACAGGCTAACACTGAAGCTTTCTTT. Its translation is CASKWGQANTEAFF.

Only a few counts were recorded for this clone. This chain uses TRBV3-1 (or the pseudogene TRBV3-2) with TRBJ1-6; D gene uncertain. V was shortened by 4 bases and J by 7 bases, with 8 bases between the two germline ends. Germline V lookup: CDR1 LGHDT, CDR2 YNNKEL (reference sequence). There are 13 residues in the CDR3. The CDR3 here is CASSPGLNSPLHF. CDR3 sequence (DNA): TGTGCCAGCAGCCCAGGCCTCAATTCACCCCTCCACTTT.

V gene TRBV11-2 combines with J gene TRBJ2-4, with D possibly matching TRBD2 (6 bases). The CDR3 extends over 15 amino acids. The V gene's germline CDR1 is SGHAT and CDR2 FQNNGV. The V end was cut by 4 bases, the J end by 11 bases, with 21 bases between. CDR3 sequence (DNA): TGTGCCAGCAGCTCCTTTACCGGGACTCCCACCGTTCAGTACTTC. Its translation is CASSSFTGTPTVQYF.

This chain uses TRBV9 with TRBJ2-3, with TRBD2 matching 14 bases. Trimming cost V 0 bases and J 2 bases; bases outside gene matches: 8. The CDR3 covers 19 residues. The germline V gene encodes CDR1 SGDLS and CDR2 YYNGEE. CDR3 residues: CASSVGLAGGPRVTDTQYF. The CDR3 nucleotides are TGTGCCAGCAGCGTAGGACTAGCGGGGGGGCCCCGAGTCACAGATACGCAGTATTTT.

This clone occurred a few times. The J gene is TRBJ1-3, the V gene TRBV5-1; possible D gene TRBD1, 5 bases. Trimming pared 0 bases from V and 8 bases from J, leaving 9 bases between. Germline values: CDR1 SGHRS, CDR2 YFSETQ. The CDR3 is 13 residues long. In nucleotides, the CDR3 is TGCGCCAGCAGCTTGGTAGGGGTGGACACCATATATTTT. This translates into CASSLVGVDTIYF.

The chain recombines TRBV6-6 with TRBJ1-5; D unresolved. This CDR3 has 13 residues. Germline V gives CDR1 MNHNY, CDR2 SVGAGI (reference sequence). V lost 2 bases, J lost 7 bases, and 9 bases lay in between. The CDR3 region is CASSYMRVQPQHF. DNA of the CDR3: TGTGCCAGCAGTTACATGAGGGTGCAGCCCCAGCATTTT.

This sequence joins TRBV10-2 and TRBJ1-1; 8 positions match TRBD1. Germline CDR1 is WSHSY and CDR2 is SAAADI. This CDR3 is 12 amino acids long. V shed 4 bases, J shed 8 bases, and the junction held 3 bases outside the gene matches. The CDR3 nucleotides are TGCGCCAGCAGTGCCGGGACAGGAGAAGCTTTCTTT. It encodes CASSAGTGEAFF.

The chain has TRBV7-2 and TRBJ2-1; the D gene is possibly TRBD2 (6 bases). V gave up 5 bases and J gave up 7 bases, with 18 bases separating them. The CDR3 runs 15 residues. Per the germline V gene, CDR1 is SGHTA and CDR2 is FQGNSA. The CDR3 loop reads CASSPSGSGRNEQFF. The CDR3 DNA is TGTGCCAGCAGCCCCTCGGGGAGCGGGCGGAATGAGCAGTTCTTC. Combining the CDR3 with reference TRBV7-2 and TRBJ2-1 gives the whole variable domain GAGVSQSPSNKVTEKGKDVELRCDPISGHTALYWYRQSLGQGLEFLIYFQGNSAPDKSGLPSDRFSAERTGGSVSTLTIQRTQQEDSAVYLCASSPSGSGRNEQFFGPGTRLTVL.

The sample holds a few counts of this clone. The chain is built from TRBV7-8 and TRBJ1-1, with D possibly TRBD1 on 5 matching bases. CDR1 and CDR2 from the germline V gene are SGHVS and FQNEAQ. Trimming removed 3 bases from V and 4 bases from J, with 18 bases in between. The CDR3 consists of 16 residues. CDR3 nucleotides: TGTGCCAGCAGCTTCCTAACCGGGGGACGGGGCACTGAAGCTTTCTTT. Residues: CASSFLTGGRGTEAFF.

This clone was counted a few times. The chain has TRBV10-3 and TRBJ1-4; no firm D call. Trimming removed 6 bases at V and 4 bases at J, with 9 bases between. Germline CDR1 and CDR2: ENHRY and SYGVKD. The CDR3 is made up of 13 amino acids. In DNA form, the CDR3 reads TGTGCCATCAGCCTCGGGAGTAATGAAAAACTGTTTTTT. Amino acids: CAISLGSNEKLFF.

This clone was picked up one time. The J gene is TRBJ2-5, the V gene TRBV7-9; 8 bases agree with TRBD2. Germline trimming cut 4 bases from V and 3 bases from J; bases unmatched to any gene: 7. The germline CDR1 and CDR2 sequences are SEHNR and FQNEAQ (reference sequence). The CDR3 covers 15 residues. Written as DNA, the CDR3 is TGTGCCAGCAGCTCCACGGGGGGGAGGAAAGAGACCCAGTACTTC. Protein: CASSSTGGRKETQYF.

This rearrangement joins TRBV27 to TRBJ1-2; no clear D. The CDR3 contains 16 residues. V lost 6 bases, J lost 3 bases, and 20 bases lay in between. Germline CDR1 reads MNHEY; CDR2 reads SMNVEV (reference sequence). CDR3 in amino acids: CASSHAVGPKYYGYTF. CDR3 coding DNA: TGTGCCAGCAGCCACGCCGTGGGCCCCAAGTACTATGGCTACACCTTC.

The chain links TRBV9 to TRBJ2-5, with a tentative D call TRBD2 (6 bases). CDR3 length: 15 amino acids. V dropped 0 bases and J dropped 1 base, with 10 bases sitting between them. The V gene's germline CDR1 is SGDLS and CDR2 YYNGEE. CDR3 coding DNA: TGTGCCAGCAGCGTAGAATGGGACTTCCAAGAGACCCAGTACTTC. This sequence encodes CASSVEWDFQETQYF.

Here the CDR3 reads CASSQERAGGSYEQYF. In nucleotides, the CDR3 is TGCGCCAGCAGCCAAGAGCGAGCGGGGGGCTCCTACGAGCAGTACTTC. The chain employs TRBV4-1 and TRBJ2-7; 9 positions agree with TRBD2. Germline CDR1 reads MGHRA; CDR2 reads YSYEKL. The junction had 3 bases not matched to a gene; V was cut back by 0 bases and J by 0 bases. The CDR3 is 16 amino acids.

The chain recombines TRBV2 with TRBJ1-1, with D perhaps matching TRBD1 (5 bases). The CDR3 is 13 residues long. The V gene's germline CDR1 is SNHLY and CDR2 FYNNEI. Trimming took 11 bases from V and 1 from J, leaving 14 bases between them. CDR3 loop: CAGGGYRNTEAFF. CDR3 sequence (DNA): TGTGCCGGCGGGGGGTACAGGAACACTGAAGCTTTCTTT.

The chain employs TRBV7-9 and TRBJ1-5, with TRBD1 identical over 8 bases. Germline loops: CDR1 SEHNR, CDR2 FQNEAQ (reference sequence). With V trimmed by 4 bases and J by 4 bases, 12 bases remained unmatched. The CDR3 extends over 17 amino acids. CDR3 nucleotides: TGTGCCAGCAGCTCCGGACAGGGAGGTTTGTCAAATCAGCCCCAGCATTTT. Its translation: CASSSGQGGLSNQPQHF.

The chain links TRBV7-6 to TRBJ2-6; D gene ambiguous. V lost 5 bases and J lost 4, with 9 bases in between. Per germline, CDR1 SGHVS and CDR2 FNYEAQ. The CDR3 sequence is 14 residues long. CDR3: CASSLRTGANVLTF. The CDR3 DNA reads as TGTGCCAGCAGCCTACGAACCGGGGCCAACGTCCTGACTTTC. Supplemented by reference TRBV7-6 and TRBJ2-6, the full variable domain reads GAGVSQSPRYKVTKRGQDVALRCDPISGHVSLYWYRQALGQGPEFLTYFNYEAQQDKSGLPNDRFSAERPEGSISTLTIQRTEQRDSAMYRCASSLRTGANVLTFGAGSRLTVL.

The J gene is TRBJ2-4, the V gene TRBV28; TRBD1 agrees at 8 bases. The V and J ends lost 6 bases and 8 bases, in that order; junction bases with no gene match: 3. This CDR3 is built from 12 residues. Per germline, CDR1 MDHEN and CDR2 SYDVKM. The CDR3 protein is CASSQDRDIQYF. The CDR3 DNA follows: TGTGCCAGCAGCCAGGACAGGGACATTCAGTACTTC.

This clone showed up just once. This chain connects TRBV4-2 to TRBJ1-5; tentative D call: TRBD1 (6 bases). Germline V CDR1 and CDR2: LGHNA, YNFKEQ. The CDR3 runs to 16 residues. Deletions cut 1 base from V and 2 bases from J, with 12 bases between. The CDR3 nucleotides are TGTGCCAGCAGCCAAGCACAGGGAGATGGCAATCAGCCCCAGCATTTT. Translating gives CASSQAQGDGNQPQHF.

The V and J genes are TRBV15 and TRBJ2-7, with D tentatively TRBD2 (6 bases). Germline V gene data show CDR1 as LNHNV and CDR2 as YYDKDF (reference sequence). This CDR3 spans 16 amino acids. Trimming stripped 5 bases from V and 2 bases from J, with 19 bases between. CDR3 in DNA: TGTGCCACCAGCGGACCTAGGACTGGCGGGGCCTACGAGCAGTACTTC. Its translation: CATSGPRTGGAYEQYF.

The chain combines TRBV15 with TRBJ1-6; possible D gene TRBD1, 5 bases. The CDR3 totals 15 residues. Looked up from germline, CDR1 is LNHNV and CDR2 is YYDKDF (reference sequence). V was pared by 5 bases and J by 2 bases, with 10 bases between. CDR3 protein: CATSVGRAYNSPLHF. CDR3 coding DNA: TGTGCCACCAGCGTAGGCAGGGCCTATAATTCACCCCTCCACTTT.